The 2 T cell receptor beta chains in this list originate from one sample, sequenced in a study of CD8+CD57+ T cells in acquired aplastic anemia. Genomic DNA served as template for TCR beta VDJ and CDR3 profiling. MiXCR, applied by TCRdb to the reads, yields one record per CDR3 protein. The sample lists 250,000 to 350,000 distinct CDR3 sequences, about 50% occurring once. Sequenced patients had shown CD8+CD57+ cell expansion by flow cytometry. Sample: sorted CD4+, CD8+, or CD8+CD57+ T cells (not recorded which) from PBMCs. These TCRs come from a human donor with aplastic anemia.

The DNA for the CDR3 is TGTGCCAGCAGCCTTCAGACAGGGGAGCAGTACTTC. Protein sequence: CASSLQTGEQYF. The V and J genes are TRBV7-9 and TRBJ2-7, with 7 bases identical to TRBD1. The J segment lost 7 bases and the V segment lost 5 bases, leaving 5 bases of the junction unmatched. This CDR3 is built from 12 residues. Germline assignment: CDR1 SEHNR and CDR2 FQNEAQ (reference sequence).

This clonotype was recorded many times. The chain has TRBV20-1 and TRBJ2-7; D unresolved. Germline-derived CDR1 and CDR2 are DFQATT and SNEGSKA (reference sequence). This CDR3 contains 13 residues. The CDR3 nucleotides read TGCAGCCTAACCAGGATGTCCTTTTCTGAGCAGTACTTC. It is translated as CSLTRMSFSEQYF.